Described below is a single T cell receptor beta chain sequence and its context. No cognate antigen has been identified for it. Base qualities are not at hand, and no much larger clone is one base apart. The immunoSEQ Assay, a bias-controlled multiplex PCR, was used to amplify TCRbeta CDR3 regions from genomic DNA. Turning to the authors' computational methods: The number of nucleated cells in each sample was estimated from the amplification of reference gene primers within the assay. To quantify the absolute abundance of each unique TCRbeta CDR3 rearrangement, sequence reads were collapsed and filtered. For each sample, productive Simpson clonality was calculated as the square root of Simpson's diversity index over productive rearrangements. TCRdb took over this immuneACCESS table, retaining in-frame rearrangements with V and J assigned. Such tables are incomplete; in checked studies, under half of the missing clones stem from an unresolved V gene, and the remainder is unexplained. The D gene and trimming were derived from the DNA, and the V and J assignments and clone size from that table. The sample table contains approximately 200,000 clones; only one count was recorded for approximately 80% of them. About 9% of the sample comes from the top ten.

The data were obtained in a study of blood T cell repertoires in COVID-19 (dated by TCRdb to the early 2020s). As for the study more broadly: Samples covering the acute and convalescent phases of COVID-19 were provided by collaborators in the United States, Italy and Spain. The prospective study material was composed of cDNA or gDNA derived from T cells, B-cell-depleted T cells, or PBMCs. The dataset comprised deeply sampled blood TCRbeta repertoires from subjects exposed to, actively infected with, or recovered from COVID-19. A freely available public database, intended as a resource for researchers studying the immune response to SARS-CoV-2, is where the repertoires were released. The samples were drawn from the first 160 participants of the ongoing ImmuneRACE study and from more than 1,000 subjects provided by 6 global collaborators. A de-identified subject ID, COVID-19 status, age in years and sex were almost always included in the sample metadata. Where HLA class I and class II types were available, the types were taken from metadata supplied by the sample provider, not from assay-based typing. Paper-wide results and their limitations: The amount of clinical and demographic metadata varied by source and participant and was provided uncurated.

In the prospective study, participants were about 18 to 100 years old, resided in 20 to 30 geographic areas of the United States, and were enrolled through a virtual design. In the prospective study, participants were assigned to cohorts based on the clinical history participants reported in a screening survey and a study questionnaire. ImmuneRACE Cohort 3 recovered participants were defined by two consecutive negative NP/OP PCR tests, healthcare professional clearance, or symptom resolution. Each participant in the prospective study had whole blood, serum and a nasopharyngeal or oropharyngeal swab collected by mobile phlebotomists. Additional blood draws and questionnaires over an approximately 2-month period could optionally be provided by prospective study participants. Prospective study blood samples were shipped either frozen or at room temperature before DNA extraction. Its CDR3 holds 15 amino acids, cysteine through phenylalanine. CDR3 DNA only is kept here, 45 bases in frame from base 1. Trimming costs V 4 bases and J 7 bases, and their ends lie 14 bases apart. From a lookup of the germline V gene, CDR1 and CDR2 are MGHRA and YSYEKL.

Here the chain combines TRBV4-1 and TRBJ1-6; there is no confident call for the D gene. This TCR came from a man between 40 and 49 years old who had recovered from COVID-19. Sequencing used PBMCs or T cells enriched from blood (not recorded which). The DNA sequence reads TGCGCCAGCAGCCTGCGGGAGGGATCCAATTCACCCCTCCACTTT. Its coded protein is CASSLREGSNSPLHF.